The present TCR beta chain was sequenced within a study of T cells after yellow fever vaccination. Across the study: Each low-cell-number fraction was prepared by means of SMART-Seq v4 Ultra Low Input. Study-wide results and caveats: Clones that expanded after primary vaccination mostly reappeared after the booster (roughly 95% CD4, 80% to 90% CD8). A faster peak, day 5 versus 15, was reached by the weaker secondary response.

5'RACE template switching generated TCR cDNA, adding a universal primer site and UMIs. Via MiXCR, TCRdb re-called the 5' RACE reads, giving one row per CDR3 protein. This table holds about 170,000 distinct CDR3 sequences, about 10% found once. Concerning this clonotype: Antigen unknown.

The CDR3 covers 11 residues. Germline V gene sequence: CDR1 SQVTM, CDR2 ANQGSEA. Trimming removed 6 bases at V and 6 bases at J, with 10 bases between. The material was CD8+ T cells sorted from PBMCs, obtained 15 days after the yellow fever booster vaccination. The chain employs TRBV29-1 and TRBJ2-3; a possible D gene is TRBD1 (5 bases). The clonotype originates from a man aged 18 to 29 who received the YFV17D yellow fever vaccine. The CDR3 DNA reads as TGCAGCGTGGACATATGGGATACGCAGTATTTT. This encodes CSVDIWDTQYF.